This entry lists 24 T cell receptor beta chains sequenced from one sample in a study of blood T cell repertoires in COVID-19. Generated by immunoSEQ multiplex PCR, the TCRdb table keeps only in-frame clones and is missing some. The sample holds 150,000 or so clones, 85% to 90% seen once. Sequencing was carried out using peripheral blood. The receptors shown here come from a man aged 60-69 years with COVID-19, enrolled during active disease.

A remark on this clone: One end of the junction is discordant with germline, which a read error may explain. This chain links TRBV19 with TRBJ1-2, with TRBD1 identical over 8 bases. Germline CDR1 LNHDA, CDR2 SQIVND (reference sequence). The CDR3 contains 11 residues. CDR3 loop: CAGRTGSGYTF. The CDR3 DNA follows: TGTGCCGGTAGGACAGGGAGTGGCTACACCTTC. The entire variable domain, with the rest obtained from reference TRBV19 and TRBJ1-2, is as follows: DGGITQSPKYLFRKEGQNVTLSCEQNLNHDAMYWYRQDPGQGLRLIYYSQIVNDFQKGDIAEGYSVSREKKESFPLTVTSAQKNPTAFYLCAGRTGSGYTFGSGTRLTVV.

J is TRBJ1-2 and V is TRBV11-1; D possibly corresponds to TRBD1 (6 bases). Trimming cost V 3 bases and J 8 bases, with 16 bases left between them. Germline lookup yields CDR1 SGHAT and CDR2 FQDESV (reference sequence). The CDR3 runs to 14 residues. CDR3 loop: CASSFLSGQGGYTF. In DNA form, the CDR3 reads TGTGCCAGCAGCTTCCTCTCGGGGCAGGGGGGCTACACCTTC.

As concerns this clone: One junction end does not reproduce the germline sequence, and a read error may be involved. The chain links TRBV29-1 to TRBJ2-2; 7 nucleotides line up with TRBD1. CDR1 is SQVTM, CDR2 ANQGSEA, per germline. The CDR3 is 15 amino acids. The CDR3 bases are TGCAGCGCTGAAAAGGGACAGAGTAACACCGGGGAGCTGTTTTTT. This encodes CSAEKGQSNTGELFF.

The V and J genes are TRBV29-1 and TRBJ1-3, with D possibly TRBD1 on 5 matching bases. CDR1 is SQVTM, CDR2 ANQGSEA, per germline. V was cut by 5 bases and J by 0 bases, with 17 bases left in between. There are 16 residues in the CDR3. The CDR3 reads CSVQALLQDSGNTIYF. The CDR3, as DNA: TGCAGCGTTCAGGCCCTATTACAGGACTCTGGAAACACCATATATTTT.

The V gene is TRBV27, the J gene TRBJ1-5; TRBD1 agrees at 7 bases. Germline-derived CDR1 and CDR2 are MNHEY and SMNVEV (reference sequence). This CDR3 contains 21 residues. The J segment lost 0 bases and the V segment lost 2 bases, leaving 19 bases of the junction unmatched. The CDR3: CASSLRGQSFNTRGSNQPQHF. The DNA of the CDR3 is TGTGCCAGCAGTTTAAGGGGACAGAGCTTCAATACCCGGGGTAGCAATCAGCCCCAGCATTTT.

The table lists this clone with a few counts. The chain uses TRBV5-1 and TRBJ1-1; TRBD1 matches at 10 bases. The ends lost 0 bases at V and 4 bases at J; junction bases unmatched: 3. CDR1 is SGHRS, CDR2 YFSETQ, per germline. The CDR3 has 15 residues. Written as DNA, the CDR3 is TGCGCCAGCAGCTTGGGGACAGGGGGATCCACTGAAGCTTTCTTT. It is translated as CASSLGTGGSTEAFF.

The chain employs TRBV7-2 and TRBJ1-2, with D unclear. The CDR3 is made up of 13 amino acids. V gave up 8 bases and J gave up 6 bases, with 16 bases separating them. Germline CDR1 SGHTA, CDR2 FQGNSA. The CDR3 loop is CASPRLKGDGYTF. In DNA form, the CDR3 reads TGTGCCAGCCCCCGGCTCAAGGGAGATGGCTACACCTTC.

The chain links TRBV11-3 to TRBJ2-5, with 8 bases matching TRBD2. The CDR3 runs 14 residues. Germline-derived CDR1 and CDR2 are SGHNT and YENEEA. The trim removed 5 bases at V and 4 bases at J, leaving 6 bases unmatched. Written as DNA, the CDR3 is TGTGCCAGCAGCCAAGCGGGAGCCCCAGAGACCCAGTACTTC. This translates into CASSQAGAPETQYF.

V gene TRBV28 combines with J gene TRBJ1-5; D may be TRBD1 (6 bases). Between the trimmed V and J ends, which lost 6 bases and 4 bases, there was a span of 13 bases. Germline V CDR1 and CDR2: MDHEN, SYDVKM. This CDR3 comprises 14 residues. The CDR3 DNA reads TGTGCCAGCAGCCAGGACAGCTTGAATCAGCCCCAGCATTTT. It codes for CASSQDSLNQPQHF. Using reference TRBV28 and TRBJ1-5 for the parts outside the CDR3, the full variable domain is DVKVTQSSRYLVKRTGEKVFLECVQDMDHENMFWYRQDPGLGLRLIYFSYDVKMKEKGDIPEGYSVSREKKERFSLILESASTNQTSMYLCASSQDSLNQPQHFGDGTRLSIL.

The CDR3 nucleotides are TGTGCCAGCTCACCACGGGGGGGAGCGTGGGAAAAACTGTTTTTT. Translated, it gives CASSPRGGAWEKLFF. The chain couples TRBV18 to TRBJ1-4, with D maybe TRBD1 (5 bases). The V end lost 1 base, the J end lost 8 bases, and 14 bases lay between the germline ends. Germline CDR1 reads KGHSH; CDR2 reads LQKENI. This CDR3 contains 15 residues.

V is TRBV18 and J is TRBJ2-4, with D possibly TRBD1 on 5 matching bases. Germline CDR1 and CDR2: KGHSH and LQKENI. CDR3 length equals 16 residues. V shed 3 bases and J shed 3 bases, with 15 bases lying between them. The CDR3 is CASSPQGVWDKNIQYF. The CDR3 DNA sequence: TGTGCCAGCTCACCCCAGGGTGTCTGGGACAAAAACATTCAGTACTTC.

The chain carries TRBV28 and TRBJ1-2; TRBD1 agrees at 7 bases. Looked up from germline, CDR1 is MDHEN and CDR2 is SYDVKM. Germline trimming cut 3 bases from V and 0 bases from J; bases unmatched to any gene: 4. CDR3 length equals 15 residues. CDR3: CASSLPGQTNYGYTF. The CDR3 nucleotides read TGTGCCAGCAGTTTGCCGGGACAGACTAACTATGGCTACACCTTC.

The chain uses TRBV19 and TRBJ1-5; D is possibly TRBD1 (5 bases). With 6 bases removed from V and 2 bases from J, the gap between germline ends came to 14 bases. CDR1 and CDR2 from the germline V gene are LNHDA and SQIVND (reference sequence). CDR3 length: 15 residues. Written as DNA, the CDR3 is TGTGCCAGTAGCTTTGGGGGGATGGGCAATCAGCCCCAGCATTTT. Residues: CASSFGGMGNQPQHF.

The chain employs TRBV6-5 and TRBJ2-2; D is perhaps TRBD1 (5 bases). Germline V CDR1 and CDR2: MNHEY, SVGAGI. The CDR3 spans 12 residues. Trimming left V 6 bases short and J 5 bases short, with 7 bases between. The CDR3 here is CASRTGTGELFF. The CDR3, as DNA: TGTGCCAGCAGAACAGGAACCGGGGAGCTGTTTTTT.

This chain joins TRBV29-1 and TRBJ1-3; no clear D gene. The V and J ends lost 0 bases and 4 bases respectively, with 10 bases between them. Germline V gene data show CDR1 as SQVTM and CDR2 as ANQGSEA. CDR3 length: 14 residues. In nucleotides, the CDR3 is TGCAGCGTTGAAGATCTCGCAGGAGGAAACACCATATATTTT. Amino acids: CSVEDLAGGNTIYF.

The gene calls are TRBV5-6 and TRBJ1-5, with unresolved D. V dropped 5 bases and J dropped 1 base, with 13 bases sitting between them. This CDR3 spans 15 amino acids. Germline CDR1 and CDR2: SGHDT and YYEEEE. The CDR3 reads CASSSTVKSNQPQHF. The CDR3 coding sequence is TGTGCCAGCAGTTCAACGGTAAAGAGCAATCAGCCCCAGCATTTT. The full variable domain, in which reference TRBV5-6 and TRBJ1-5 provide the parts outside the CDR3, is DAGVTQSPTHLIKTRGQQVTLRCSPKSGHDTVSWYQQALGQGPQFIFQYYEEEERQRGNFPDRFSGHQFPNYSSELNVNALLLGDSALYLCASSSTVKSNQPQHFGDGTRLSIL.

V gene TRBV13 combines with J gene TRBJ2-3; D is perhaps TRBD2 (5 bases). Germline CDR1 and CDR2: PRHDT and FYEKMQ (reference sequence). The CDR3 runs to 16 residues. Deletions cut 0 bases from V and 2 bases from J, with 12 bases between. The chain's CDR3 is CASSLGGIIYTDTQYF. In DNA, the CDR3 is TGTGCCAGCAGCTTAGGCGGGATCATCTACACAGATACGCAGTATTTT.

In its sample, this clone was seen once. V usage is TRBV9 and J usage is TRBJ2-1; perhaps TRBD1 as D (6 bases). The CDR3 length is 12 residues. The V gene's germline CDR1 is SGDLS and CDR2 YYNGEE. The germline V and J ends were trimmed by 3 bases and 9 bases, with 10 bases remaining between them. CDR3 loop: CASSDRAGEQFF. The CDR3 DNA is TGTGCCAGCAGCGACAGGGCGGGTGAGCAGTTCTTC.

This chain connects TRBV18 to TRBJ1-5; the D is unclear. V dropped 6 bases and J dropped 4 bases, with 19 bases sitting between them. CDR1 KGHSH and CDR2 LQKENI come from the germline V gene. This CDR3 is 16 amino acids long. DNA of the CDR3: TGTGCCAGCTCGCCTGCGACCCCAGGTCGGAATCAGCCCCAGCATTTT. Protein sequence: CASSPATPGRNQPQHF. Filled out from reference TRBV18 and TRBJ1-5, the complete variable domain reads NAGVMQNPRHLVRRRGQEARLRCSPMKGHSHVYWYRQLPEEGLKFMVYLQKENIIDESGMPKERFSAEFPKEGPSILRIQQVVRGDSAAYFCASSPATPGRNQPQHFGDGTRLSIL.

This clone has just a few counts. CDR3 bases: TGTGCCAGCAGCCGCTCAGGGGCAGATACGCAGTATTTT. This translates into CASSRSGADTQYF. The rearrangement joins TRBV16 to TRBJ2-3; D is perhaps TRBD1 (6 bases). Between the trimmed V and J ends, which lost 4 bases and 4 bases, there was a span of 9 bases. Germline V CDR1 and CDR2: KGHSY, FQNENV. CDR3 length equals 13 residues.

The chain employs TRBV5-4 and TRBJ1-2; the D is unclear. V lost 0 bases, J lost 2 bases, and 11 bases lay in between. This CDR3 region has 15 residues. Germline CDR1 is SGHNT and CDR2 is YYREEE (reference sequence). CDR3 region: CASSLAPTENYGYTF. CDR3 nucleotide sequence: TGTGCCAGCAGCTTGGCCCCTACTGAGAACTATGGCTACACCTTC.

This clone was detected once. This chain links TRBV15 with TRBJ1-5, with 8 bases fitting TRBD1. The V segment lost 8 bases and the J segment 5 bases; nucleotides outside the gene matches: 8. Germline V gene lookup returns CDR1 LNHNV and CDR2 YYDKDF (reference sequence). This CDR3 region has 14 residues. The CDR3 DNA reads TGTGCCACCGACAAAGGACAGGGCGATCAGCCCCAGCATTTT. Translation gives CATDKGQGDQPQHF.

CDR3 DNA sequence: TGTGCCAGCAGTTTAAATACAGGGTTGAGGGGCTACACCTTC. Protein product: CASSLNTGLRGYTF. The V and J genes are TRBV28 and TRBJ1-2, with D possibly being TRBD1 (6 bases). The germline V gene encodes CDR1 MDHEN and CDR2 SYDVKM. The CDR3 is 14 amino acids. The V and J ends lost 2 bases and 8 bases respectively, with 15 bases between them.

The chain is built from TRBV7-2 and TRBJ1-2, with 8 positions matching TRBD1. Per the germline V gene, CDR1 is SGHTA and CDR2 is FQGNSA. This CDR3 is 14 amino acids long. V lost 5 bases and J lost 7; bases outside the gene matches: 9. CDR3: CASSGSTGVGGYTF. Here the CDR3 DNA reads TGTGCCAGCAGCGGATCGACAGGGGTCGGTGGCTACACCTTC.